Listed here are 4 T cell receptor beta chains from one sample, sequenced in a study of cytomegalovirus exposure and HLA in healthy donors. PCR involved 60 Vbeta and 13 Jbeta primers. Sequencing was performed with immunoSEQ multiplex PCR; in TCRdb, only in-frame clones are kept and a portion is missing. Among roughly 150,000 clones, about 70% were seen once, and the ten largest hold 3.1%. Sample: PBMCs. Source of these receptors: a male donor in good health and CMV-seronegative.

The chain links TRBV5-1 to TRBJ2-1, with TRBD1 as a possible D gene (5 bases). Germline CDR1 is SGHRS and CDR2 is YFSETQ. Deletions cut 0 bases from V and 14 bases from J, with 18 bases between. CDR3 length equals 14 residues. CDR3 sequence (DNA): TGCGCCAGCAGCTTGGGGGGCCCCCCCGAAAAGGAGTTCTTC. Encoded protein: CASSLGGPPEKEFF.

The V call is TRBV9, the J call TRBJ1-5, with no clear D. V was cut by 1 base and J by 5 bases, with 13 bases left in between. Germline-derived CDR1 and CDR2 are SGDLS and YYNGEE. The CDR3 sequence is 15 residues long. CDR3 loop: CASSVSGSHDQPQHF. The CDR3 bases are TGTGCCAGCAGCGTATCCGGGAGTCACGATCAGCCCCAGCATTTT.

The chain links TRBV27 to TRBJ1-2; maybe TRBD1 (5 bases). Germline V gene data show CDR1 as MNHEY and CDR2 as SMNVEV (reference sequence). V lost 3 bases and J 2 bases, leaving 10 bases between the germline ends. The CDR3 is 14 amino acids. In nucleotides, the CDR3 is TGTGCCAGCAGTTTGACAGAAAGCAACTATGGCTACACCTTC. This gives the protein CASSLTESNYGYTF.

The chain uses TRBV5-4 and TRBJ1-1; a weak D match, TRBD1 (5 bases). V was cut by 4 bases and J by 3 bases, with 13 bases left in between. The CDR3 totals 14 residues. Germline CDR1 reads SGHNT; CDR2 reads YYREEE (reference sequence). The CDR3 DNA sequence: TGTGCCAGCAGCCTACCGCTCAGGGACACTGAAGCTTTCTTT. The encoded protein is CASSLPLRDTEAFF. The full variable domain, in which reference TRBV5-4 and TRBJ1-1 provide the parts outside the CDR3, is ETGVTQSPTHLIKTRGQQVTLRCSSQSGHNTVSWYQQALGQGPQFIFQYYREEENGRGNFPPRFSGLQFPNYSSELNVNALELDDSALYLCASSLPLRDTEAFFGQGTRLTVV.